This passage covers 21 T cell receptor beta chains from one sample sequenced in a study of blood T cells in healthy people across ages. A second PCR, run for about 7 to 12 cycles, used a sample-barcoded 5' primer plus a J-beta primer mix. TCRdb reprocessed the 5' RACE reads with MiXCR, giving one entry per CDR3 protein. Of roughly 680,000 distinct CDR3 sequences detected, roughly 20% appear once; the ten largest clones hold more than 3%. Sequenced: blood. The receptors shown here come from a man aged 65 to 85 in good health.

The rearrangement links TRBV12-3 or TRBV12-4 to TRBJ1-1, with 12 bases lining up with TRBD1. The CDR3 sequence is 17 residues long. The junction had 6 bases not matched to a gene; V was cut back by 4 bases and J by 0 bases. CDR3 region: CASSSPGQGAVNTEAFF. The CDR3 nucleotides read TGTGCCAGCAGTTCCCCGGGACAGGGGGCAGTGAACACTGAAGCTTTCTTT.

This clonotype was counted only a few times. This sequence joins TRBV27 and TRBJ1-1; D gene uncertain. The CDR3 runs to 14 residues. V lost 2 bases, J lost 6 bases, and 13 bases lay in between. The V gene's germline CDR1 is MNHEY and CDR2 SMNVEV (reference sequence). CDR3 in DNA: TGTGCCAGCAGTTTAGAGGAGCCCCGGGCTGAAGCTTTCTTT. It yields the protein CASSLEEPRAEAFF.

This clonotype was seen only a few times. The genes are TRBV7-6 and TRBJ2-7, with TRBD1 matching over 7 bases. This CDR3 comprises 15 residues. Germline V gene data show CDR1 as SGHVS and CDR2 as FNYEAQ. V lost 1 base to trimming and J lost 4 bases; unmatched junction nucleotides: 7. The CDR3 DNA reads TGTGCCAGCAGCTTAGAAGTGGGACAGAAATACGAGCAGTACTTC. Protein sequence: CASSLEVGQKYEQYF.

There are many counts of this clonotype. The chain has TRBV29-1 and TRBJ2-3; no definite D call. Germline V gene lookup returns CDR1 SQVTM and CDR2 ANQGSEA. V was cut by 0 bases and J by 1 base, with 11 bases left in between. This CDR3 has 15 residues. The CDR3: CSVEDRADGTDTQYF. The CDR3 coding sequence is TGCAGCGTTGAAGATCGGGCTGACGGCACAGATACGCAGTATTTT.

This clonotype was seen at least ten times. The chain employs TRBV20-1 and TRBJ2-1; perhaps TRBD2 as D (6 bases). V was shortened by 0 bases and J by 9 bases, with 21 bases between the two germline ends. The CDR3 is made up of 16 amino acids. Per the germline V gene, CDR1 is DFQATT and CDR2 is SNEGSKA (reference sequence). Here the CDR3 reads CSARDRTGLTAGEQFF. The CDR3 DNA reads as TGCAGTGCTAGAGATCGTACTGGATTAACAGCGGGTGAGCAGTTCTTC.

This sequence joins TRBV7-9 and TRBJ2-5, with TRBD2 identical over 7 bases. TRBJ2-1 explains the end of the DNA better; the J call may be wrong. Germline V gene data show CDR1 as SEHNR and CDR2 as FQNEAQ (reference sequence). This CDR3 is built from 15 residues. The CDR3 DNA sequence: TGTGCCAGCAGCTTAGGGACGGCTAGCGGAAATGAGCAGTTCTTC. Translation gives CASSLGTASGNEQFF.

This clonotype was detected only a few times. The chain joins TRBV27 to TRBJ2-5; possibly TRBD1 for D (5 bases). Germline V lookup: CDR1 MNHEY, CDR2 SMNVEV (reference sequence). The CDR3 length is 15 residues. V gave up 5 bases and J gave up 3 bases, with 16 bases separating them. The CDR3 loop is CASSGRDSRKETQYF. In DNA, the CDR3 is TGTGCCAGCAGTGGCCGAGACAGCAGGAAAGAGACCCAGTACTTC.

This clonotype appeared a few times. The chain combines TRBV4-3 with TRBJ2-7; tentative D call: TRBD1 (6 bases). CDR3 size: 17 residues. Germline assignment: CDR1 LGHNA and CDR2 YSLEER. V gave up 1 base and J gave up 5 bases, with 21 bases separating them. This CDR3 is CASSQGPCEQGLDEQYF. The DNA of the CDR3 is TGCGCCAGCAGCCAAGGACCGTGTGAACAGGGCCTCGACGAGCAGTACTTC.

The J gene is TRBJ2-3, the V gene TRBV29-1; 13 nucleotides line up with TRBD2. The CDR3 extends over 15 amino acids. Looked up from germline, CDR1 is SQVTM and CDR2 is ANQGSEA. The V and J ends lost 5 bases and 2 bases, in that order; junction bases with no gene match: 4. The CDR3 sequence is CSVRTSGSFTDTQYF. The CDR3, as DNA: TGCAGCGTTCGGACTAGCGGGAGTTTCACAGATACGCAGTATTTT.

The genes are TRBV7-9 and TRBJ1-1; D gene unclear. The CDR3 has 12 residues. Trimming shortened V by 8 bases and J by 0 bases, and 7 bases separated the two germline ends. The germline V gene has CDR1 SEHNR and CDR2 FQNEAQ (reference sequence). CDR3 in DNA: TGTGCCAGCGGTCTCGTGAACACTGAAGCTTTCTTT. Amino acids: CASGLVNTEAFF.

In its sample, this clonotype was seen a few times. The CDR3 sequence: CASSLAGNSPLHF. In DNA form, the CDR3 reads TGTGCCAGCAGCTTAGCGGGAAATTCACCCCTCCACTTT. The rearrangement joins TRBV7-8 to TRBJ1-6; D uncertain. The germline V gene has CDR1 SGHVS and CDR2 FQNEAQ. The length of the CDR3 is 13 residues. V lost 0 bases to trimming and J lost 7 bases, with 4 bases between them.

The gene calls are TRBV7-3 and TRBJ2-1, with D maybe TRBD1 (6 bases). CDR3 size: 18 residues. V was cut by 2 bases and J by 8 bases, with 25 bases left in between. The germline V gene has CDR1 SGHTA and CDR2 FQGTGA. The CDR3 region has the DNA TGTGCCAGCAGCTTAGTAGCCTCCCCTCGGACCAAGGGGGATGAGCAGTTCTTC. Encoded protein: CASSLVASPRTKGDEQFF. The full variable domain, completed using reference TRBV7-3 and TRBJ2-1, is GAGVSQTPSNKVTEKGKYVELRCDPISGHTALYWYRQSLGQGPEFLIYFQGTGAADDSGLPNDRFFAVRPEGSVSTLKIQRTERGDSAVYLCASSLVASPRTKGDEQFFGPGTRLTVL.

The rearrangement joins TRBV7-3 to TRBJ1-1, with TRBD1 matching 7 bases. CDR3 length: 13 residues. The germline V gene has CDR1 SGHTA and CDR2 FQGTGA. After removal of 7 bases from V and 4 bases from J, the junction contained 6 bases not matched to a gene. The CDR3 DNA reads TGTGCCAGCAAGGGACGGACAGGCACTGAAGCTTTCTTT. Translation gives CASKGRTGTEAFF.

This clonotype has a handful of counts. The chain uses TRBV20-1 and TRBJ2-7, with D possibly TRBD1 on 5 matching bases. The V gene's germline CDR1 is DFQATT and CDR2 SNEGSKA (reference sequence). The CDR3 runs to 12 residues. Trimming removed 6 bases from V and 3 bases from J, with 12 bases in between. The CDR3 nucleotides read TGCAGTGCCATCGACAGTAACTACGAGCAGTACTTC. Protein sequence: CSAIDSNYEQYF.

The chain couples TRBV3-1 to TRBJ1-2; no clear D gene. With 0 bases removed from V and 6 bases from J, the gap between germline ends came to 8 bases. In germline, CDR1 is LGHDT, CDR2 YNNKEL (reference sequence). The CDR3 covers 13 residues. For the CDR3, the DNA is TGTGCCAGCAGCCAAGAGAGTATACATGGCTACACCTTC. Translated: CASSQESIHGYTF.

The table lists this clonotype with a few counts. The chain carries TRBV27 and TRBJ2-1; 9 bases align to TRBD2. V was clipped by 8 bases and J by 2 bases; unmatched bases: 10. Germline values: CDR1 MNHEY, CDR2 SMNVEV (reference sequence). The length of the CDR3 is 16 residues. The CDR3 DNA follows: TGTGCCAGCTCTCCGCTACTAGCGGGTCCCTACAATGAGCAGTTCTTC. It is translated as CASSPLLAGPYNEQFF.

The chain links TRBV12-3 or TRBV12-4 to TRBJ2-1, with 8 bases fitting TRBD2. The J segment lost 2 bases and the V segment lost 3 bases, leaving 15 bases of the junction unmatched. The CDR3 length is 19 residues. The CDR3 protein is CASSFLLRNTGGAYNEQFF. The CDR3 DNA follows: TGTGCCAGCAGTTTTCTGTTAAGAAATACGGGAGGGGCCTACAATGAGCAGTTCTTC.

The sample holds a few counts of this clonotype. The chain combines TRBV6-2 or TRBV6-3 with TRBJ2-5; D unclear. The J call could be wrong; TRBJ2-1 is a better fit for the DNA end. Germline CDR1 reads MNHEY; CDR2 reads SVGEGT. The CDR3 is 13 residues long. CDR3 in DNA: TGTGCCAGCAGGGAAGACGGGTACAATGAGCAGTTCTTC. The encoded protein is CASREDGYNEQFF.

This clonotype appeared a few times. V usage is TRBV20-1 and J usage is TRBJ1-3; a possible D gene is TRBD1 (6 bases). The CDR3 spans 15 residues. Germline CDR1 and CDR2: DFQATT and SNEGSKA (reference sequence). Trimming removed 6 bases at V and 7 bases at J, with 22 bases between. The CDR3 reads CSARMGATVGNTIYF. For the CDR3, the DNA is TGCAGTGCCCGAATGGGGGCTACGGTGGGGAACACCATATATTTT.

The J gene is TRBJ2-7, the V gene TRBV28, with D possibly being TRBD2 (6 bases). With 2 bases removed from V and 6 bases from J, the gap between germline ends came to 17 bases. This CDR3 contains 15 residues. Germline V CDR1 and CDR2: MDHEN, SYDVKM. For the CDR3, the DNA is TGTGCCAGCAGTTTACCCTTTGGAGGGGATCGCGAGCAGTACTTC. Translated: CASSLPFGGDREQYF.

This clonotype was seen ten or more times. In nucleotides, the CDR3 is TGTGCCAGCAGCTTAACCGGCAATGAGCAGTTCTTC. Translating it yields CASSLTGNEQFF. This sequence joins TRBV7-3 and TRBJ2-1; D not resolved. This CDR3 spans 12 amino acids. Germline lookup yields CDR1 SGHTA and CDR2 FQGTGA. Trimming took off 0 bases at V and 6 bases at J, with 3 bases between the two ends.